Each of the 22 T cell receptor beta chains below was sequenced from the same sample in a study of T cell changes during pregnancy in multiple sclerosis. Method: immunoSEQ multiplex PCR; TCRdb's copy keeps in-frame clones and lacks some. Of approximately 87,000 clones in the sample, 75% to 95% were seen once. The sample consisted of CD4+ T cells from peripheral blood mononuclear cells, taken in the second trimester of pregnancy. These receptors were collected from a female donor with multiple sclerosis, enrolled in a pregnancy study.

The rearrangement links TRBV19 to TRBJ2-2; 9 nucleotides align to TRBD1. The germline gives CDR1 LNHDA, CDR2 SQIVND (reference sequence). V dropped 3 bases and J dropped 2; count of bases not matched to a gene: 7. The CDR3 is 17 residues long. The CDR3 reads CASSISRTGVNTGELFF. The CDR3 nucleotides read TGTGCCAGTAGTATTTCCCGGACAGGGGTAAACACCGGGGAGCTGTTTTTT.

The rearrangement links TRBV6-1 to TRBJ2-3; D may be TRBD2 (6 bases). This CDR3 is 12 amino acids long. Germline V CDR1 and CDR2: MNHNS, SASEGT. V lost 8 bases to trimming and J lost 0 bases, with 6 bases between them. In DNA form, the CDR3 reads TGTGCCAGCGGGGGGAGCACAGATACGCAGTATTTT. The encoded protein is CASGGSTDTQYF.

The V gene is TRBV6-5, the J gene TRBJ1-2; 8 bases agree with TRBD1. The V and J ends lost 0 bases and 4 bases, in that order; junction bases with no gene match: 4. Germline V gene sequence: CDR1 MNHEY, CDR2 SVGAGI. The CDR3 spans 15 residues. This chain's CDR3 is CASSYSTGAAYGYTF. CDR3 nucleotides: TGTGCCAGCAGTTACTCGACAGGGGCGGCCTATGGCTACACCTTC.

V gene TRBV2 combines with J gene TRBJ2-5; a weak D match, TRBD1 (5 bases). This CDR3 has 18 residues. Trimming shortened V by 4 bases and J by 2 bases, and 23 bases separated the two germline ends. From germline, CDR1 is SNHLY and CDR2 FYNNEI. The CDR3 here is CASSGISWTPPKQETQYF. As DNA, the CDR3 is TGTGCCAGCAGTGGGATTTCTTGGACACCACCCAAACAAGAGACCCAGTACTTC. Looking up the rest from reference TRBV2 and TRBJ2-5 gives the full variable domain: EPEVTQTPSHQVTQMGQEVILRCVPISNHLYFYWYRQILGQKVEFLVSFYNNEISEKSEIFDDQFSVERPDGSNFTLKIRSTKLEDSAMYFCASSGISWTPPKQETQYFGPGTRLLVL.

This clone showed up just once. This rearrangement joins TRBV5-6 to TRBJ2-2; TRBD1 matches 7 bases. V gave up 2 bases and J gave up 4 bases; unmatched junction bases: 8. Germline assignment: CDR1 SGHDT and CDR2 YYEEEE. The CDR3 is 16 residues long. The CDR3 loop reads CASSFVDRRFTGELFF. CDR3 DNA: TGTGCCAGCAGCTTCGTGGACAGGCGATTCACCGGGGAGCTGTTTTTT.

This chain uses TRBV14 with TRBJ1-1; no clear D gene. Germline V gives CDR1 SGHDN, CDR2 FVKESK. This CDR3 contains 12 residues. Trimming removed 0 bases at V and 7 bases at J, with 6 bases between. The CDR3 bases are TGTGCCAGCAGCCAAGACAGGATTGAAGCTTTCTTT. Its translation is CASSQDRIEAFF.

The rearrangement joins TRBV25-1 to TRBJ2-2, with D possibly matching TRBD1 (6 bases). This CDR3 spans 13 amino acids. Trimming cost V 8 bases and J 4 bases, with 11 bases left between them. Per germline, CDR1 MGHDK and CDR2 SYGVNS. The DNA of the CDR3 is TGTGCCAGCGGAATACAGGGCACCGGGGAGCTGTTTTTT. Its protein is CASGIQGTGELFF.

The genes are TRBV5-1 and TRBJ1-2; weak D call: TRBD1 (5 bases). Germline CDR1 is SGHRS and CDR2 is YFSETQ. Deletions cut 0 bases from V and 8 bases from J, with 14 bases between. This CDR3 has 14 amino acids. This chain's CDR3 is CASSLGPQDWGYTF. For the CDR3, the DNA is TGCGCCAGCAGCTTGGGACCACAGGATTGGGGCTACACCTTC.

This clone was seen only once. A read error may account for a junction end that differs from germline. This sequence joins TRBV19 and TRBJ1-5; D gene unclear. The CDR3 runs to 12 residues. In germline, CDR1 is LNHDA, CDR2 SQIVND (reference sequence). CDR3 nucleotide sequence: TGTGCCAGTAGCATAGACCTCGGGCCCCAGCATTTT. Amino acid sequence: CASSIDLGPQHF.

The chain links TRBV25-1 to TRBJ1-2; TRBD1 aligns across 9 bases. V shed 1 base and J 3 bases; nucleotides not matched to a gene: 6. The germline CDR1 and CDR2 sequences are MGHDK and SYGVNS. This CDR3 is 16 amino acids long. The CDR3 is CASSEWGQGEDYGYTF. CDR3 bases: TGTGCCAGCAGTGAATGGGGACAGGGAGAGGACTATGGCTACACCTTC.

The V gene is TRBV2, the J gene TRBJ2-2, with 10 bases lining up with TRBD1. Germline lookup yields CDR1 SNHLY and CDR2 FYNNEI. J gave up 4 bases and V 7 bases, and 6 bases lay outside the gene matches. The CDR3 is made up of 15 amino acids. Here the CDR3 DNA reads TGTGCCAGCACCCTGGACAGGGGGTTCACCGGGGAGCTGTTTTTT. Its protein product is CASTLDRGFTGELFF.

The rearrangement links TRBV19 to TRBJ2-5, with 8 bases fitting TRBD1. V lost 1 base, J lost 10 bases, and 8 bases stayed unmatched. Per the germline V gene, CDR1 is LNHDA and CDR2 is SQIVND (reference sequence). This CDR3 has 14 amino acids. The CDR3 loop reads CASSIVQGVGDQYF. The CDR3 nucleotides read TGTGCCAGTAGTATAGTACAGGGGGTAGGGGACCAGTACTTC.

The V and J genes are TRBV9 and TRBJ1-2; 9 bases match TRBD1. The germline gives CDR1 SGDLS, CDR2 YYNGEE. V gave up 7 bases and J gave up 8 bases; unmatched junction bases: 9. The CDR3 consists of 13 residues. CDR3: CASGRTGDQGYTF. The CDR3 region has the DNA TGTGCCAGCGGTCGGACAGGGGATCAAGGCTACACCTTC.

The chain joins TRBV5-1 to TRBJ2-2, with D possibly matching TRBD1 (6 bases). Germline CDR1 reads SGHRS; CDR2 reads YFSETQ. This CDR3 spans 14 amino acids. Trimming left V 4 bases short and J 5 bases short, with 12 bases between. The CDR3 DNA follows: TGCGCCAGCAGCCCCGACAGGTCGACCGGGGAGCTGTTTTTT. Amino acid sequence: CASSPDRSTGELFF.

The chain combines TRBV9 with TRBJ1-1; the D is unclear. The CDR3 sequence is 15 residues long. Trimming left V 0 bases short and J 1 base short, with 10 bases between. In germline, CDR1 is SGDLS, CDR2 YYNGEE. This CDR3 is CASSVDSSANTEAFF. As DNA, the CDR3 is TGTGCCAGCAGCGTAGATAGTTCTGCGAACACTGAAGCTTTCTTT.

The rearrangement joins TRBV2 to TRBJ1-6; TRBD1 matches at 9 bases. The germline V gene encodes CDR1 SNHLY and CDR2 FYNNEI. The CDR3 is 14 residues long. Trimming took 6 bases from V and 8 from J; bases not matched to a gene: 5. The CDR3 region is CASRTGTGYSPLHF. The CDR3 DNA sequence: TGTGCCAGCAGGACCGGGACAGGGTATTCACCCCTCCACTTT.

V usage is TRBV7-2 and J usage is TRBJ2-3, with D tentatively TRBD2 (6 bases). Trimming took off 10 bases at V and 3 bases at J, with 17 bases between the two ends. The CDR3 is made up of 14 amino acids. Germline CDR1 SGHTA, CDR2 FQGNSA. The CDR3 sequence is CATSEGRGTDTQYF. The CDR3 region has the DNA TGTGCCACCTCCGAGGGGCGGGGAACAGATACGCAGTATTTT.

This chain connects TRBV5-1 to TRBJ2-5; 12 bases line up with TRBD2. The CDR3 has 15 residues. The germline V gene encodes CDR1 SGHRS and CDR2 YFSETQ. V gave up 4 bases and J gave up 5 bases; unmatched junction bases: 6. The CDR3 loop is CASSGTSGPGETQYF. CDR3 coding DNA: TGCGCCAGCAGCGGGACTAGCGGGCCGGGCGAGACCCAGTACTTC.

The V call is TRBV2, the J call TRBJ2-3; weak D call: TRBD2 (6 bases). Germline CDR1 is SNHLY and CDR2 is FYNNEI. V was pared by 0 bases and J by 0 bases, with 13 bases between. The CDR3 runs 17 residues. The CDR3 DNA is TGTGCCAGCAGTGAAGCGCTGGGACTCACTAGCACAGATACGCAGTATTTT. Translated: CASSEALGLTSTDTQYF.

The chain joins TRBV11-3 to TRBJ2-1, with 11 bases fitting TRBD2. J was trimmed by 2 bases and V by 5 bases; bases with no gene match: 11. Germline V gives CDR1 SGHNT, CDR2 YENEEA. The CDR3 runs 18 residues. The CDR3 loop is CASSTSPLAGGPYNEQFF. The CDR3 DNA reads as TGTGCCAGCAGCACAAGCCCTCTAGCGGGGGGTCCCTACAATGAGCAGTTCTTC. The full variable domain, in which reference TRBV11-3 and TRBJ2-1 provide the parts outside the CDR3, is EAGVVQSPRYKIIEKKQPVAFWCNPISGHNTLYWYLQNLGQGPELLIRYENEEAVDDSQLPKDRFSAERLKGVDSTLKIQPAELGDSAVYLCASSTSPLAGGPYNEQFFGPGTRLTVL.

This clone was seen a few times. CDR3 in amino acids: CASSQGQGTNTEAFF. The DNA of the CDR3 is TGCGCCAGCAGCCAAGGACAGGGCACGAACACTGAAGCTTTCTTT. This rearrangement joins TRBV4-1 to TRBJ1-1, with 7 bases lining up with TRBD1. The V segment lost 1 base and the J segment 1 base; nucleotides outside the gene matches: 3. Germline CDR1 is MGHRA and CDR2 is YSYEKL. This CDR3 comprises 15 residues.

This clone was observed a single time. The V gene is TRBV9, the J gene TRBJ1-1, with D possibly matching TRBD1 (6 bases). The CDR3 contains 13 residues. Trimming removed 4 bases from V and 1 base from J, with 8 bases in between. The germline V gene has CDR1 SGDLS and CDR2 YYNGEE. CDR3 sequence reads: CASSPTGNTEAFF. The DNA of the CDR3 is TGTGCCAGCAGCCCGACAGGGAACACTGAAGCTTTCTTT. The entire variable domain, with the rest obtained from reference TRBV9 and TRBJ1-1, is as follows: DSGVTQTPKHLITATGQRVTLRCSPRSGDLSVYWYQQSLDQGLQFLIQYYNGEERAKGNILERFSAQQFPDLHSELNLSSLELGDSALYFCASSPTGNTEAFFGQGTRLTVV.